Each of the 11 T cell receptor beta chains below was sequenced from the same sample in a study of blood T cell repertoires in COVID-19. TCRdb's table, derived via immunoSEQ multiplex PCR, lists solely in-frame clones and lacks some. The table records over 600,000 clones, approximately 90% of them present only once. Sample: peripheral blood. These receptors came from a woman under 30 with acute or convalescent COVID-19.

The rearrangement links TRBV7-2 to TRBJ1-1; D not resolved. The CDR3 spans 14 residues. Germline CDR1 is SGHTA and CDR2 is FQGNSA. Trimming took 1 base from V and 2 from J, leaving 8 bases between them. The CDR3 coding sequence is TGTGCCAGCAGCTTAGAGTTCGGTAACACTGAAGCTTTCTTT. Translation: CASSLEFGNTEAFF.

The chain couples TRBV5-4 to TRBJ1-2, with TRBD1 matching 7 bases. CDR1 is SGHNT, CDR2 YYREEE, per germline (reference sequence). Germline trimming cut 0 bases from V and 5 bases from J; bases unmatched to any gene: 10. The CDR3 length is 16 residues. In nucleotides, the CDR3 is TGTGCCAGCAGCTTGGACTTAATTGGGACAGCTTATGGCTACACCTTC. This encodes CASSLDLIGTAYGYTF.

The CDR3 sequence: CASSPGGQGRGKNIQYF. Written as DNA, the CDR3 is TGTGCCAGCAGCCCAGGGGGGCAGGGGCGCGGCAAAAACATTCAGTACTTC. The chain couples TRBV7-2 to TRBJ2-4; TRBD1 is a possible D gene (7 bases). Trimming cost V 5 bases and J 3 bases, with 20 bases left between them. This CDR3 spans 17 amino acids. The V gene's germline CDR1 is SGHTA and CDR2 FQGNSA.

This chain links TRBV18 with TRBJ1-5; 9 bases are a match to TRBD1. The CDR3 is made up of 14 amino acids. From germline, CDR1 is KGHSH and CDR2 LQKENI. V shed 6 bases and J 3 bases; nucleotides not matched to a gene: 3. CDR3 sequence: CASSRDRANQPQHF. The CDR3 region has the DNA TGTGCCAGCTCTCGGGACAGGGCCAATCAGCCCCAGCATTTT.

V usage is TRBV9 and J usage is TRBJ2-2; D gene unclear. The CDR3 totals 14 residues. The V end was cut by 0 bases, the J end by 7 bases, with 10 bases between. Germline V gives CDR1 SGDLS, CDR2 YYNGEE. The CDR3 spells CASSVDRSVGELFF. CDR3 DNA: TGTGCCAGCAGCGTAGATCGGTCTGTCGGGGAGCTGTTTTTT.

The chain is built from TRBV6-1 and TRBJ2-7; tentatively, D is TRBD2 (5 bases). Germline-derived CDR1 and CDR2 are MNHNS and SASEGT. The V end lost 2 bases, the J end lost 0 bases, and 8 bases lay between the germline ends. This CDR3 is built from 14 residues. CDR3 in amino acids: CASSEPGSSYEQYF. The CDR3 DNA reads TGTGCCAGCAGTGAACCGGGGAGCTCCTACGAGCAGTACTTC.

This clone was recorded a few times. This chain links TRBV11-2 with TRBJ1-1; possible D gene TRBD1, 5 bases. Germline V gene lookup returns CDR1 SGHAT and CDR2 FQNNGV. V lost 0 bases and J 10 bases, leaving 12 bases between the germline ends. This CDR3 is built from 13 residues. CDR3 coding DNA: TGTGCCAGCAGCTTAGATCAAGGGCAGGGAGCTTTCTTT. It translates to CASSLDQGQGAFF.

This clone was observed a few times. The V and J genes are TRBV12-2 and TRBJ1-1. TRBV12-2 corresponds to a pseudogene. CDR3 size: 17 residues. The CDR3 loop is CASRLAGKQGGYTEAFF. The DNA of the CDR3 is TGTGCAAGTCGCTTAGCGGGCAAACAGGGAGGGTACACTGAAGCTTTCTTT.

V gene TRBV7-3 combines with J gene TRBJ2-7; D unclear. This CDR3 region has 14 residues. Looked up from germline, CDR1 is SGHTA and CDR2 is FQGTGA. The V gene lost 2 bases and the J gene lost 0 bases, with 8 bases spanning the gap. The CDR3 is CASSLQDTSYEQYF. CDR3 nucleotide sequence: TGTGCCAGCAGCTTACAAGACACCTCCTACGAGCAGTACTTC.

The chain joins TRBV3-1 (or the pseudogene TRBV3-2) to TRBJ2-3; D may be TRBD1 (6 bases). V shed 4 bases and J shed 2 bases, with 13 bases lying between them. The CDR3 extends over 15 amino acids. Germline CDR1 reads LGHDT; CDR2 reads YNNKEL (reference sequence). CDR3 DNA: TGTGCCAGCAGCCTTCATAGGGGGAACACAGATACGCAGTATTTT. As protein: CASSLHRGNTDTQYF.

The CDR3 is CASSYSRQAAGELFF. In DNA, the CDR3 is TGTGCCAGCAGTTACTCGAGACAGGCGGCCGGGGAGCTGTTTTTT. The chain employs TRBV6-5 and TRBJ2-2; the D gene is possibly TRBD1 (6 bases). This CDR3 has 15 residues. Trimming shortened V by 0 bases and J by 6 bases, and 11 bases separated the two germline ends. The V gene's germline CDR1 is MNHEY and CDR2 SVGAGI.